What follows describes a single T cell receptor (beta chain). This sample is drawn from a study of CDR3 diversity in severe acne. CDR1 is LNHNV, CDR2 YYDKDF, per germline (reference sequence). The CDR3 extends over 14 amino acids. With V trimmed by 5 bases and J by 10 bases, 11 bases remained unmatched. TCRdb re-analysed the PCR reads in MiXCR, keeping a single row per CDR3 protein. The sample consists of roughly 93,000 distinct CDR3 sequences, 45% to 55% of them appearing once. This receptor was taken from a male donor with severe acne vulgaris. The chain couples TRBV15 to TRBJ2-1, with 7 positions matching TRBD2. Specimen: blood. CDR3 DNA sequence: TGTGCCACCAGCGATGGTGCGGGAGTGGGAGAGCAGTTCTTC. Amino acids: CATSDGAGVGEQFF.